This TCR beta chain emerged from a study of T cells after yellow fever vaccination. Study-wide context: Each of the EM, EMRA, CM and Tscm memory subsets was sorted based on CD3, CD45RA, CCR7 and CD95. Preparation of the low-cell-number fractions used SMART-Seq v4 Ultra Low Input. Overall study findings and caveats: Clonotypes found in both CD4 and CD8 compartments made up a small share.

Per germline, CDR1 DFQATT and CDR2 SNEGSKA (reference sequence). This CDR3 is 14 amino acids long. V gave up 6 bases and J gave up 6 bases, with 17 bases separating them. It was through 5'RACE template switching that TCR cDNA was made, with a universal primer site and UMIs added. TCRdb used MiXCR to reprocess the 5' RACE reads, holding one entry per CDR3 protein. The table lists about 32,000 distinct CDR3 sequences, 6% to 8.5% of them singletons. This clonotype was recorded at least ten times. The input for sequencing was PBMCs, either bulk or a sorted T-cell subset (CD4+, CD8+, memory, or dextramer-sorted; not recorded which), taken on the day of the first yellow fever vaccination. The genes are TRBV20-1 and TRBJ2-2; tentatively, D is TRBD1 (7 bases). This TCR came from a man between 18 and 29 years old who received the YFV17D yellow fever vaccine. The CDR3, as DNA: TGCAGTGCGTCACAGGGGTGGAGGGCCGGGGAGCTGTTTTTT. It specifies CSASQGWRAGELFF.